The 31 T cell receptor beta chains presented below share a single source sample, sequenced in a study of cytomegalovirus exposure and HLA in healthy donors. Vbeta (60) and Jbeta (13) primers were used in the PCR. Generated by immunoSEQ multiplex PCR, the TCRdb table keeps only in-frame clones and is missing some. This sample's table reports about 140,000 clones. The sample consisted of PBMCs. The receptors shown here come from a man in his forties or fifties in good health and CMV-seronegative.

The chain links TRBV18 to TRBJ1-4, with a tentative D call TRBD1 (6 bases). The V end was cut by 5 bases, the J end by 4 bases, with 11 bases between. The CDR3 runs 14 residues. CDR1 is KGHSH and CDR2 is LQKENI in the germline V gene. The CDR3 region is CASSTGQDNEKLFF. CDR3 in DNA: TGTGCCAGCTCAACAGGGCAAGATAATGAAAAACTGTTTTTT. Variable domain in full (rest from reference TRBV18 and TRBJ1-4): NAGVMQNPRHLVRRRGQEARLRCSPMKGHSHVYWYRQLPEEGLKFMVYLQKENIIDESGMPKERFSAEFPKEGPSILRIQQVVRGDSAAYFCASSTGQDNEKLFFGSGTQLSVL.

V gene TRBV5-6 combines with J gene TRBJ2-5; 7 bases fit TRBD2. V shed 0 bases and J 2 bases; nucleotides not matched to a gene: 10. The germline CDR1 and CDR2 sequences are SGHDT and YYEEEE. This CDR3 comprises 17 residues. CDR3 residues: CASSLDWAWGGQETQYF. The CDR3, as DNA: TGTGCCAGCAGCTTGGATTGGGCCTGGGGGGGTCAAGAGACCCAGTACTTC. The full variable domain, with the rest looked up from reference TRBV5-6 and TRBJ2-5, is DAGVTQSPTHLIKTRGQQVTLRCSPKSGHDTVSWYQQALGQGPQFIFQYYEEEERQRGNFPDRFSGHQFPNYSSELNVNALLLGDSALYLCASSLDWAWGGQETQYFGPGTRLLVL.

This chain connects TRBV6-6 to TRBJ2-7, with 9 bases lining up with TRBD2. V trimming: 2 bases; J trimming: 0 bases; junction bases outside the gene matches: 2. Germline V gene data show CDR1 as MNHNY and CDR2 as SVGAGI (reference sequence). This CDR3 contains 15 residues. CDR3 amino acids: CASSYEAGGSYEQYF. The CDR3 bases are TGTGCCAGCAGTTACGAAGCGGGGGGCTCCTACGAGCAGTACTTC.

V usage is TRBV7-2 and J usage is TRBJ1-1, with a possible D match to TRBD1 (6 bases). There are 12 residues in the CDR3. V lost 5 bases to trimming and J lost 7 bases, with 11 bases between them. Germline V gene data show CDR1 as SGHTA and CDR2 as FQGNSA. CDR3 protein: CASSRQGFEAFF. The CDR3 nucleotides read TGTGCCAGCAGCCGGCAGGGGTTTGAAGCTTTCTTT.

This chain joins TRBV7-2 and TRBJ1-3; D is unresolved. CDR1 is SGHTA and CDR2 is FQGNSA in the germline V gene. CDR3 size: 16 residues. With 1 base removed from V and 1 base from J, the gap between germline ends came to 11 bases. Here the CDR3 reads CASSLGRARSGNTIYF. The CDR3 DNA reads as TGTGCCAGCAGCTTAGGGAGGGCGCGGTCTGGAAACACCATATATTTT.

The gene calls are TRBV27 and TRBJ1-5; 12 bases are shared with TRBD1. Germline V gives CDR1 MNHEY, CDR2 SMNVEV (reference sequence). The trim removed 5 bases at V and 10 bases at J, leaving 3 bases unmatched. The CDR3 totals 13 residues. The CDR3 region is CASSAGTGGPQHF. DNA of the CDR3: TGTGCCAGCAGTGCCGGGACAGGGGGCCCCCAGCATTTT.

The chain carries TRBV2 and TRBJ2-6; D gene ambiguous. The V and J ends lost 5 bases and 0 bases respectively, with 14 bases between them. Germline V gene lookup returns CDR1 SNHLY and CDR2 FYNNEI. This CDR3 spans 17 amino acids. CDR3 sequence reads: CASSLVSGNSGANVLTF. Here the CDR3 DNA reads TGTGCCAGCAGTCTTGTCAGTGGTAACTCTGGGGCCAACGTCCTGACTTTC.

The chain joins TRBV4-1 to TRBJ2-3, with no clear D. The CDR3 spans 13 residues. Germline CDR1 reads MGHRA; CDR2 reads YSYEKL. Trimming left V 4 bases short and J 6 bases short, with 11 bases between. The CDR3 spells CASSPPLEDTQYF. CDR3 DNA sequence: TGCGCCAGCAGCCCCCCACTGGAGGATACGCAGTATTTT.

The chain joins TRBV19 to TRBJ2-2; 8 bases agree with TRBD1. The germline V gene has CDR1 LNHDA and CDR2 SQIVND (reference sequence). This CDR3 contains 14 residues. V lost 7 bases, J lost 6 bases, and 7 bases stayed unmatched. The CDR3 reads CASTSPGGPGELFF. CDR3 nucleotide sequence: TGTGCCAGTACCTCCCCAGGGGGCCCCGGGGAGCTGTTTTTT.

V is TRBV7-2 and J is TRBJ2-7; possibly TRBD1 for D (5 bases). The CDR3 contains 13 residues. V was cut by 5 bases and J by 3 bases, with 11 bases left in between. CDR1 is SGHTA, CDR2 FQGNSA, per germline. The CDR3 spells CASSGRGVYEQYF. For the CDR3, the DNA is TGTGCCAGCAGCGGTAGGGGCGTCTACGAGCAGTACTTC.

The genes are TRBV5-1 and TRBJ2-2, with a possible D match to TRBD1 (6 bases). CDR1 is SGHRS and CDR2 is YFSETQ in the germline V gene. V shed 0 bases and J shed 1 base, with 10 bases lying between them. There are 16 residues in the CDR3. The chain's CDR3 is CASSLVGGMNTGELFF. CDR3 sequence (DNA): TGCGCCAGCAGCTTGGTAGGGGGAATGAACACCGGGGAGCTGTTTTTT.

This sequence joins TRBV6-1 and TRBJ2-5; 7 positions agree with TRBD2. The assigned J gene may be wrong: the sequence end matches TRBJ2-7 better. This CDR3 is 12 amino acids long. Per the germline V gene, CDR1 is MNHNS and CDR2 is SASEGT. In DNA, the CDR3 is TGTGCCAGCGGGAGGGGCCCCTACGAGCAGTACTTC. This translates into CASGRGPYEQYF.

The chain is built from TRBV29-1 and TRBJ1-1; 9 nucleotides line up with TRBD1. The V segment lost 0 bases and the J segment 10 bases; nucleotides outside the gene matches: 3. The germline V gene has CDR1 SQVTM and CDR2 ANQGSEA. This CDR3 is built from 12 residues. CDR3 sequence (DNA): TGCAGCGTTGAAGACGCGGGACAGGGAGCTTTCTTT. Translating it yields CSVEDAGQGAFF.

The J gene is TRBJ2-3, the V gene TRBV5-4, with a weak D call TRBD1 (5 bases). This CDR3 spans 14 amino acids. The V end was cut by 1 base, the J end by 4 bases, with 10 bases between. CDR1 and CDR2 from the germline V gene are SGHNT and YYREEE (reference sequence). This chain's CDR3 is CASSLKGWPDTQYF. CDR3 in DNA: TGTGCCAGCAGCTTGAAGGGGTGGCCAGATACGCAGTATTTT.

The chain couples TRBV1 to TRBJ2-5; the table's D call TRBD2 went unverified against the DNA. TRBV1 is recorded as a pseudogene. The CDR3 runs 13 residues. DNA of the CDR3: TGCACCAGCAGCCAAGTCGGGGTAGAGACCCAGTACTTC. Amino acids: CTSSQVGVETQYF.

The rearrangement uses TRBV18 and TRBJ1-4, with D possibly matching TRBD1 (6 bases). Germline V gives CDR1 KGHSH, CDR2 LQKENI. V dropped 5 bases and J dropped 5 bases, with 9 bases sitting between them. This CDR3 is built from 13 residues. The CDR3: CASSTGQNEKLFF. Here the CDR3 DNA reads TGTGCCAGCTCAACAGGACAGAATGAAAAACTGTTTTTT.

The CDR3, as DNA: TGTGCCAGCAGCTTAAGCCCAGGGGACAATCAGCCCCAGCATTTT. Amino acids: CASSLSPGDNQPQHF. The chain employs TRBV7-8 and TRBJ1-5; maybe TRBD1 (6 bases). Germline CDR1 SGHVS, CDR2 FQNEAQ. Trimming removed 2 bases from V and 3 bases from J, with 11 bases in between. This CDR3 spans 15 amino acids.

The rearrangement joins TRBV10-3 to TRBJ2-7; D is uncertain. The CDR3 sequence is 13 residues long. V was trimmed by 10 bases and J by 3 bases, leaving 16 bases between them. Germline CDR1 is ENHRY and CDR2 is SYGVKD. CDR3: CATRSYVNYEQYF. The CDR3, as DNA: TGTGCCACCCGATCCTACGTCAACTACGAGCAGTACTTC.

The rearrangement joins TRBV2 to TRBJ2-5; unclear D gene. The V gene's germline CDR1 is SNHLY and CDR2 FYNNEI. The CDR3 is made up of 12 amino acids. Trimming removed 5 bases at V and 3 bases at J, with 7 bases between. The CDR3 region is CASSIGEETQYF. The CDR3 nucleotides are TGTGCCAGCAGTATAGGAGAAGAGACCCAGTACTTC.

J is TRBJ1-2 and V is TRBV9, with 7 bases fitting TRBD1. V was pared by 0 bases and J by 4 bases, with 6 bases of the junction left unmatched. The germline gives CDR1 SGDLS, CDR2 YYNGEE. The CDR3 is made up of 15 amino acids. CDR3 loop: CASSVAGDSIYGYTF. DNA of the CDR3: TGTGCCAGCAGCGTAGCTGGGGACAGTATCTATGGCTACACCTTC.

This chain links TRBV6-1 with TRBJ2-7; 9 positions agree with TRBD2. V gave up 4 bases and J gave up 2 bases; unmatched junction bases: 6. Germline V lookup: CDR1 MNHNS, CDR2 SASEGT. The CDR3 has 15 residues. CDR3 in DNA: TGTGCCAGCAGTGGGACAACTAGCGGGCCCTACGAGCAGTACTTC. This codes for CASSGTTSGPYEQYF.

The V and J genes are TRBV7-2 and TRBJ1-3, with a possible D match to TRBD1 (6 bases). Germline V gene lookup returns CDR1 SGHTA and CDR2 FQGNSA. The V end lost 4 bases, the J end lost 0 bases, and 13 bases lay between the germline ends. CDR3 length equals 16 residues. CDR3 bases: TGTGCCAGCAGCTCATCGACAGGCGCCTCTGGAAACACCATATATTTT. It encodes CASSSSTGASGNTIYF.

The chain links TRBV7-9 to TRBJ1-6; TRBD1 aligns across 7 bases. There are 15 residues in the CDR3. Germline-derived CDR1 and CDR2 are SEHNR and FQNEAQ (reference sequence). Trimming removed 4 bases from V and 7 bases from J; junction bases left unmatched: 7. The CDR3 reads CASSSSGTENSPLHF. DNA of the CDR3: TGTGCCAGCAGCTCCTCCGGGACAGAAAATTCACCCCTCCACTTT.

V usage is TRBV7-6 and J usage is TRBJ1-2; a possible D gene is TRBD1 (6 bases). Germline CDR1 is SGHVS and CDR2 is FNYEAQ. Trimming left V 2 bases short and J 1 base short, with 11 bases between. The CDR3 extends over 15 amino acids. The CDR3 region has the DNA TGTGCCAGCAGCTTAAGGGCAGGGGATAACTATGGCTACACCTTC. Translated: CASSLRAGDNYGYTF.

This chain uses TRBV9 with TRBJ1-1, with no clear D. The V end lost 0 bases, the J end lost 8 bases, and 14 bases lay between the germline ends. CDR3 length equals 14 residues. The germline CDR1 and CDR2 sequences are SGDLS and YYNGEE. CDR3 coding DNA: TGTGCCAGCAGCGTAGTAGAAAGGATGCGGGAAGCTTTCTTT. This sequence encodes CASSVVERMREAFF.

V gene TRBV10-3 combines with J gene TRBJ1-6; maybe TRBD1 (6 bases). The CDR3 contains 14 residues. Germline V gene data show CDR1 as ENHRY and CDR2 as SYGVKD. Trimming left V 8 bases short and J 0 bases short, with 8 bases between. The CDR3 protein is CAIRQDSYNSPLHF. The DNA for the CDR3 is TGTGCCATCCGACAGGACTCCTATAATTCACCCCTCCACTTT.

V usage is TRBV6-5 and J usage is TRBJ2-7; 10 positions agree with TRBD1. CDR3 length: 15 amino acids. Germline V CDR1 and CDR2: MNHEY, SVGAGI. Trimming removed 8 bases from V and 6 bases from J; junction bases left unmatched: 13. CDR3 loop: CASAAGQGETGEQYF. The CDR3 region has the DNA TGTGCCAGCGCTGCCGGACAGGGGGAAACGGGCGAGCAGTACTTC.

V and J are TRBV7-6 and TRBJ1-4; D remains unclear. Germline CDR1 reads SGHVS; CDR2 reads FNYEAQ. CDR3 length equals 13 residues. Trimming stripped 4 bases from V and 10 bases from J, with 13 bases between. The CDR3 region is CASSSSRVRKLFF. CDR3 in DNA: TGTGCCAGCAGCTCGAGCCGGGTGAGAAAACTGTTTTTT. Supplemented by reference TRBV7-6 and TRBJ1-4, the full variable domain reads GAGVSQSPRYKVTKRGQDVALRCDPISGHVSLYWYRQALGQGPEFLTYFNYEAQQDKSGLPNDRFSAERPEGSISTLTIQRTEQRDSAMYRCASSSSRVRKLFFGSGTQLSVL.

The V call is TRBV6-5, the J call TRBJ2-7, with 7 bases that match TRBD2. V was pared by 4 bases and J by 2 bases, with 5 bases of the junction left unmatched. Germline-derived CDR1 and CDR2 are MNHEY and SVGAGI. CDR3 length: 14 amino acids. CDR3 nucleotide sequence: TGTGCCAGCAGTTGGGGAGGGAACACCTACGAGCAGTACTTC. Protein: CASSWGGNTYEQYF.

The chain carries TRBV28 and TRBJ2-5; 9 nucleotides line up with TRBD2. This CDR3 has 15 residues. With 5 bases clipped from V and 1 base from J, the junction kept 5 bases outside the gene matches. Germline CDR1 MDHEN, CDR2 SYDVKM. The CDR3 protein is CASSLQRGAQETQYF. The CDR3 nucleotides are TGTGCCAGCAGTCTCCAGCGGGGGGCCCAAGAGACCCAGTACTTC.

J is TRBJ2-7 and V is TRBV11-2; maybe TRBD2 (6 bases). There are 14 residues in the CDR3. V lost 1 base and J 3 bases, leaving 10 bases between the germline ends. Germline CDR1 is SGHAT and CDR2 is FQNNGV. The DNA of the CDR3 is TGTGCCAGCAGCTTAGGGGGGGTGGGCTACGAGCAGTACTTC. As protein: CASSLGGVGYEQYF.